The 15 T cell receptor beta chains reported below all come from one sample, sequenced in a study of cytomegalovirus exposure and HLA in healthy donors. With 60 Vbeta and 13 Jbeta primers, the PCR was carried out. This table comes from immunoSEQ multiplex PCR, and its TCRdb copy is limited to in-frame clones, with some not included. In total, the table holds about 120,000 clones. Sequenced material: PBMCs. Receptors were obtained from a man aged 18 to 30 in good health and CMV-seronegative.

The chain couples TRBV15 to TRBJ2-7, with TRBD2 as a possible D gene (5 bases). The ends were cut back, 0 bases at V and 7 bases at J, with 7 bases in the middle. Germline CDR1 reads LNHNV; CDR2 reads YYDKDF (reference sequence). The CDR3 has 12 residues. In DNA form, the CDR3 reads TGTGCCACCAGCAGAGATCGAGGGGAGCAGTACTTC. Translation gives CATSRDRGEQYF.

The chain is built from TRBV27 and TRBJ2-1, with D possibly TRBD1 on 5 matching bases. Germline loops: CDR1 MNHEY, CDR2 SMNVEV (reference sequence). V was shortened by 1 base and J by 7 bases, with 11 bases between the two germline ends. This CDR3 region has 14 residues. This CDR3 is CASSLWGTQNEQFF. In DNA form, the CDR3 reads TGTGCCAGCAGTTTATGGGGCACCCAAAATGAGCAGTTCTTC.

This chain uses TRBV28 with TRBJ2-7; TRBD2 might be the D (6 bases). Germline CDR1 and CDR2: MDHEN and SYDVKM. The CDR3 sequence is 15 residues long. The ends were cut back, 6 bases at V and 2 bases at J, with 17 bases in the middle. CDR3 coding DNA: TGTGCCAGCAGGGAAGGAGGCGGGATAACCTACGAGCAGTACTTC. Residues: CASREGGGITYEQYF.

This chain connects TRBV9 to TRBJ1-2; TRBD1 agrees at 9 bases. V shed 5 bases and J 4 bases; nucleotides not matched to a gene: 15. Germline V gene sequence: CDR1 SGDLS, CDR2 YYNGEE. The CDR3 totals 17 residues. As DNA, the CDR3 is TGTGCCAGCAGGCCTCCGGGACAGGGCGTTTTCGCCTATGGCTACACCTTC. Amino acids: CASRPPGQGVFAYGYTF.

V usage is TRBV10-3 and J usage is TRBJ2-3; the D is unclear. Between the trimmed V and J ends, which lost 3 bases and 2 bases, there was a span of 6 bases. This CDR3 is built from 13 residues. Germline loops: CDR1 ENHRY, CDR2 SYGVKD. Here the CDR3 DNA reads TGTGCCATCAGTGACAGTAACACAGATACGCAGTATTTT. Its protein is CAISDSNTDTQYF.

J is TRBJ2-7 and V is TRBV2; D might be TRBD1 (5 bases). The V and J ends lost 7 bases and 4 bases respectively, with 11 bases between them. There are 12 residues in the CDR3. The germline CDR1 and CDR2 sequences are SNHLY and FYNNEI. The CDR3, as DNA: TGTGCCAGCAACCCTCCAGGGTACGAGCAGTACTTC. This codes for CASNPPGYEQYF.

The V call is TRBV2, the J call TRBJ1-1; D remains unclear. Trimming left V 5 bases short and J 1 base short, with 11 bases between. Germline values: CDR1 SNHLY, CDR2 FYNNEI. CDR3 length: 14 residues. This chain's CDR3 is CASSPMTSNTEAFF. DNA for the CDR3: TGTGCCAGCAGTCCGATGACATCGAACACTGAAGCTTTCTTT. Using reference TRBV2 and TRBJ1-1 for the parts outside the CDR3, the full variable domain is EPEVTQTPSHQVTQMGQEVILRCVPISNHLYFYWYRQILGQKVEFLVSFYNNEISEKSEIFDDQFSVERPDGSNFTLKIRSTKLEDSAMYFCASSPMTSNTEAFFGQGTRLTVV.

The chain combines TRBV18 with TRBJ1-5; no definite D call. CDR1 KGHSH and CDR2 LQKENI come from the germline V gene. The V and J ends lost 3 bases and 7 bases respectively, with 13 bases between them. The CDR3 spans 14 residues. The DNA of the CDR3 is TGTGCCAGCTCACCTCTCAAGGGAGAACAGCCCCAGCATTTT. As protein: CASSPLKGEQPQHF.

The chain is built from TRBV6-1 and TRBJ1-1; TRBD1 is a possible D gene (6 bases). CDR1 and CDR2 (germline): MNHNS, SASEGT. The CDR3 has 14 residues. V gave up 6 bases and J gave up 4 bases, with 15 bases separating them. In DNA, the CDR3 is TGTGCCAGCAGCGACAGGCAGAGAGGCACTGAAGCTTTCTTT. Residues: CASSDRQRGTEAFF.

This chain uses TRBV5-4 with TRBJ2-7; D is unresolved. The germline CDR1 and CDR2 sequences are SGHNT and YYREEE (reference sequence). Between the trimmed V and J ends, which lost 2 bases and 0 bases, there was a span of 12 bases. The CDR3 has 15 amino acids. CDR3 coding DNA: TGTGCCAGCAGCTTTTTTCCTGGAGTCTCCTACGAGCAGTACTTC. This sequence encodes CASSFFPGVSYEQYF.

The chain has TRBV11-2 and TRBJ2-7; 8 bases fit TRBD2. The CDR3 spans 16 residues. V lost 5 bases, J lost 4 bases, and 13 bases stayed unmatched. Germline V gene data show CDR1 as SGHAT and CDR2 as FQNNGV. The CDR3 reads CASSTPPLRGGYEQYF. CDR3 DNA sequence: TGTGCCAGCAGCACCCCCCCCCTCCGGGGGGGATACGAGCAGTACTTC. Drawing the rest from reference TRBV11-2 and TRBJ2-7, the complete variable domain is EAGVAQSPRYKIIEKRQSVAFWCNPISGHATLYWYQQILGQGPKLLIQFQNNGVVDDSQLPKDRFSAERLKGVDSTLKIQPAKLEDSAVYLCASSTPPLRGGYEQYFGPGTRLTVT.

The V call is TRBV4-1, the J call TRBJ2-7; 7 bases match TRBD2. V trimming: 5 bases; J trimming: 0 bases; junction bases outside the gene matches: 10. This CDR3 is built from 16 residues. In germline, CDR1 is MGHRA, CDR2 YSYEKL. The CDR3 region is CASSSPGRETSYEQYF. In DNA form, the CDR3 reads TGCGCCAGCAGCTCCCCCGGGCGGGAGACCTCCTACGAGCAGTACTTC.

The chain has TRBV13 and TRBJ2-7; 7 bases match TRBD2. The CDR3 is made up of 14 amino acids. Trimming removed 5 bases from V and 3 bases from J; junction bases left unmatched: 7. Germline V gene lookup returns CDR1 PRHDT and CDR2 FYEKMQ (reference sequence). The CDR3 sequence is CASSVGGTNYEQYF. The CDR3 DNA sequence: TGTGCCAGCAGCGTCGGGGGGACCAACTACGAGCAGTACTTC. Filled out from reference TRBV13 and TRBJ2-7, the complete variable domain reads AAGVIQSPRHLIKEKRETATLKCYPIPRHDTVYWYQQGPGQDPQFLISFYEKMQSDKGSIPDRFSAQQFSDYHSELNMSSLELGDSALYFCASSVGGTNYEQYFGPGTRLTVT.

CDR3 amino acids: CASTPRVGGETQYF. CDR3 bases: TGTGCCAGCACCCCGAGGGTGGGCGGAGAGACCCAGTACTTC. V usage is TRBV6-1 and J usage is TRBJ2-5, with D possibly TRBD2 on 5 matching bases. This CDR3 is 14 amino acids long. With 7 bases removed from V and 4 bases from J, the gap between germline ends came to 16 bases. The germline V gene has CDR1 MNHNS and CDR2 SASEGT.

The chain couples TRBV25-1 to TRBJ2-5; maybe TRBD2 (6 bases). Germline V CDR1 and CDR2: MGHDK, SYGVNS. CDR3 size: 15 residues. V lost 6 bases and J 5 bases, leaving 19 bases between the germline ends. The CDR3 here is CASSSGTPWRETQYF. In DNA form, the CDR3 reads TGTGCCAGCAGCTCCGGGACTCCCTGGAGGGAGACCCAGTACTTC.